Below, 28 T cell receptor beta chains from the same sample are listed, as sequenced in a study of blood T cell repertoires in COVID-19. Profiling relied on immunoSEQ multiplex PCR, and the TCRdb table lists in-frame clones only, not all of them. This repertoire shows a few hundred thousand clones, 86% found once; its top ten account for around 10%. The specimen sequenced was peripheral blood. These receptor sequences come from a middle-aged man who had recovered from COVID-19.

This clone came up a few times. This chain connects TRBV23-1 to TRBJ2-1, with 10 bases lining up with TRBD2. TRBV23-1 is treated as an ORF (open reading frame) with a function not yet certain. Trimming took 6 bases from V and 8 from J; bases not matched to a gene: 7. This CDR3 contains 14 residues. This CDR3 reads CASSPSGRSHEQFF. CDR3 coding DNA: TGCGCCAGCAGCCCTAGCGGGAGATCCCATGAGCAGTTCTTC.

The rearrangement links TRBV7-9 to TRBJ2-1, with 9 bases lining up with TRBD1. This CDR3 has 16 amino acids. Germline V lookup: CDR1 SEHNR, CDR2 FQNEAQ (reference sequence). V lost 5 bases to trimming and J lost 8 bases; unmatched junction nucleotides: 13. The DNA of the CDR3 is TGTGCCAGCAGCACACCACCGTCGGACAGGGGCTATGAGCAGTTCTTC. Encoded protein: CASSTPPSDRGYEQFF.

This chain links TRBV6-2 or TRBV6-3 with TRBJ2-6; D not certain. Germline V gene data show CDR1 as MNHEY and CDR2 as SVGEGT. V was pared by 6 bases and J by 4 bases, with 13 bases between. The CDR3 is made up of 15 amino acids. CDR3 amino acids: CASSLLGVGANVLTF. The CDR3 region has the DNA TGTGCCAGCAGCCTTCTTGGAGTGGGGGCCAACGTCCTGACTTTC.

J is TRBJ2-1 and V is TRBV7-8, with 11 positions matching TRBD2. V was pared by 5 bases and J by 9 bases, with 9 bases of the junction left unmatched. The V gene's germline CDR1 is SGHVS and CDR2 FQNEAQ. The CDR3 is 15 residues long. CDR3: CASSPWGLAEPEQFF. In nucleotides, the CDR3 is TGTGCCAGCAGCCCGTGGGGACTAGCGGAACCTGAGCAGTTCTTC. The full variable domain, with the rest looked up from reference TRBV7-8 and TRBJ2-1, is GAGVSQSPRYKVAKRGQDVALRCDPISGHVSLFWYQQALGQGPEFLTYFQNEAQLDKSGLPSDRFFAERPEGSVSTLKIQRTQQEDSAVYLCASSPWGLAEPEQFFGPGTRLTVL.

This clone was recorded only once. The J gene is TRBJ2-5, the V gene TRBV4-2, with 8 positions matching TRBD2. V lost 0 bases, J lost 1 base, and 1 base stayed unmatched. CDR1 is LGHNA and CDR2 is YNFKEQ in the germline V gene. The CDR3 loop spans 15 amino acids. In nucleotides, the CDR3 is TGTGCCAGCAGCCAAGATCGGGGGGGCCAAGAGACCCAGTACTTC. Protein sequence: CASSQDRGGQETQYF.

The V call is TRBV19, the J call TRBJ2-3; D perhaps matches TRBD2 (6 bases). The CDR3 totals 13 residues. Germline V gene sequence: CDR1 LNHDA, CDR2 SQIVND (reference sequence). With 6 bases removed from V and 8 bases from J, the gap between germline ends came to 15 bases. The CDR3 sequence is CASSPRIGGTQYF. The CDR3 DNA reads TGTGCCAGTAGCCCCCGGATCGGGGGTACGCAGTATTTT.

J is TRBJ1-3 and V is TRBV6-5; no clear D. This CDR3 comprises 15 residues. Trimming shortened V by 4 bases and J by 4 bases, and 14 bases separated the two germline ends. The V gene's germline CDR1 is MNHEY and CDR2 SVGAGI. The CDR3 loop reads CASSFWVGNGNTIYF. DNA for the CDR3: TGTGCCAGCAGTTTTTGGGTCGGGAACGGAAACACCATATATTTT.

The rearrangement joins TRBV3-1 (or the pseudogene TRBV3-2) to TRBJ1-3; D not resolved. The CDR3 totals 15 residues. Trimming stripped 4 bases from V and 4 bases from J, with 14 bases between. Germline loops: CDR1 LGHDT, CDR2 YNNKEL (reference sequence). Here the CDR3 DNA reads TGTGCCAGCAGCCCCTCCGGGGTGGTGGGAAACACCATATATTTT. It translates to CASSPSGVVGNTIYF.

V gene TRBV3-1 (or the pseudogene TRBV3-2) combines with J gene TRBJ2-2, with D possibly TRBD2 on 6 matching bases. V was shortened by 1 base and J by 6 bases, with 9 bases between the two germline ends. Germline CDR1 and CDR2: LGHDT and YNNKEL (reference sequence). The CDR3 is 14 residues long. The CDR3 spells CASSQGLVSGELFF. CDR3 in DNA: TGTGCCAGCAGCCAAGGACTAGTTTCCGGGGAGCTGTTTTTT.

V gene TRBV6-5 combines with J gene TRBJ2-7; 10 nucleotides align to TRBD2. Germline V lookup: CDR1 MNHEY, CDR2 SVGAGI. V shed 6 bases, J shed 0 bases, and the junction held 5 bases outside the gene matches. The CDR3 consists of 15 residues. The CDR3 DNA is TGTGCCAGCAGGAGGGGACTAGCGACCTCCTACGAGCAGTACTTC. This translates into CASRRGLATSYEQYF.

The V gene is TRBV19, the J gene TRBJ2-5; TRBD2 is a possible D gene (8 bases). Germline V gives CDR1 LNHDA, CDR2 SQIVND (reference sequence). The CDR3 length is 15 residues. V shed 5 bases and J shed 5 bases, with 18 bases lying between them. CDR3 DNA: TGTGCCAGTAGTGCGCACCGGGGGGGACAGGAGACCCAGTACTTC. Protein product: CASSAHRGGQETQYF.

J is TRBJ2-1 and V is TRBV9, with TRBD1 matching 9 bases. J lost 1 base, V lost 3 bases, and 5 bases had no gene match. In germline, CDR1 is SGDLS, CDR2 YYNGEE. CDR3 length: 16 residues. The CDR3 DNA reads TGTGCCAGCAGCGGGGGACAGGGTTTTTCCTACAATGAGCAGTTCTTC. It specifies CASSGGQGFSYNEQFF.

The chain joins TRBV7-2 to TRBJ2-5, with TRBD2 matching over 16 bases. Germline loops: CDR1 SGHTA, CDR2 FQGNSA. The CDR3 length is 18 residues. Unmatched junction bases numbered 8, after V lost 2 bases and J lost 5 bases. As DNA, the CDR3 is TGTGCCAGCAGCTTACTCGGGACTAGCGGGAGGGCCCGGGAGACCCAGTACTTC. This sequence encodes CASSLLGTSGRARETQYF.

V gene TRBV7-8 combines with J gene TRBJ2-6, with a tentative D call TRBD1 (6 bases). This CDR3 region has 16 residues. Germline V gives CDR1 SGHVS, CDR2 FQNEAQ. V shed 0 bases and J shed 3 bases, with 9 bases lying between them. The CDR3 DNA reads TGTGCCAGCAGCTTAGCGGGGGCAGTTGGGGCCAACGTCCTGACTTTC. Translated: CASSLAGAVGANVLTF.

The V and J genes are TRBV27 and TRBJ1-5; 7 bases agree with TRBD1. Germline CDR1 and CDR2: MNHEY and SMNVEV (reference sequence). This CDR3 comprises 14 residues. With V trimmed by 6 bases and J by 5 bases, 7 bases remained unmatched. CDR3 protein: CASRSGTAYQPQHF. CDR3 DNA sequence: TGTGCCAGCAGATCCGGGACAGCTTATCAGCCCCAGCATTTT.

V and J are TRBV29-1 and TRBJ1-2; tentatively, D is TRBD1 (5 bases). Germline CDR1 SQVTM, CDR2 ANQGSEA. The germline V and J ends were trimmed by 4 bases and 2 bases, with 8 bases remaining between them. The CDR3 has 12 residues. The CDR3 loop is CSVARVNYGYTF. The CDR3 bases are TGCAGCGTTGCCAGGGTAAACTATGGCTACACCTTC. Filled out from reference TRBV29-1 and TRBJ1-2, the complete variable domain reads SAVISQKPSRDICQRGTSLTIQCQVDSQVTMMFWYRQQPGQSLTLIATANQGSEATYESGFVIDKFPISRPNLTFSTLTVSNMSPEDSSIYLCSVARVNYGYTFGSGTRLTVV.

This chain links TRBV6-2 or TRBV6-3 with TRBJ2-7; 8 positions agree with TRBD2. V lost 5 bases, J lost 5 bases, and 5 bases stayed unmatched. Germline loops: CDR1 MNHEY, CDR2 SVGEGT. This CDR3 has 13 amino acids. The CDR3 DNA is TGTGCCAGCAGTCGGACTAGCTTCCACGAGCAGTACTTC. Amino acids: CASSRTSFHEQYF.

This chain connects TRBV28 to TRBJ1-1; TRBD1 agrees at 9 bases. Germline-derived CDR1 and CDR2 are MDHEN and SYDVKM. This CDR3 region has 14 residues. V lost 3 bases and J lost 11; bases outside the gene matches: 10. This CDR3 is CASSLGDRVRKAFF. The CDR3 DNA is TGTGCCAGCAGTTTGGGGGACAGGGTGAGAAAGGCTTTCTTT.

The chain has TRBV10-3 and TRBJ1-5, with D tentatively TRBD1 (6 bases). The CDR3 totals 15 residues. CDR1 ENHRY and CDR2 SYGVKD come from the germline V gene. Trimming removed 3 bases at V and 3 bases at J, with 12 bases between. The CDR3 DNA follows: TGTGCCATCAGTGAACGAGGGGGGGTCAATCAGCCCCAGCATTTT. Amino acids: CAISERGGVNQPQHF.

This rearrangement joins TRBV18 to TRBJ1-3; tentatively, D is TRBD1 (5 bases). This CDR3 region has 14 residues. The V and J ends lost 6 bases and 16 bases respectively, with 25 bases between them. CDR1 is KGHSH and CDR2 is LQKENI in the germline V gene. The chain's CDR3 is CASSTTQGSSDPYF. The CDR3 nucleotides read TGTGCCAGCTCCACGACGCAGGGTTCGTCGGACCCCTATTTT.

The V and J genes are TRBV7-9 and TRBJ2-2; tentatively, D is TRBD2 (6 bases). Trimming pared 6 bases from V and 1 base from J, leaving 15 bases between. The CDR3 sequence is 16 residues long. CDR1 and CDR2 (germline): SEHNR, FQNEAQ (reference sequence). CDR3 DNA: TGTGCCAGCAGAACCCGCGGTAGCGGGAACACCGGGGAGCTGTTTTTT. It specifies CASRTRGSGNTGELFF.

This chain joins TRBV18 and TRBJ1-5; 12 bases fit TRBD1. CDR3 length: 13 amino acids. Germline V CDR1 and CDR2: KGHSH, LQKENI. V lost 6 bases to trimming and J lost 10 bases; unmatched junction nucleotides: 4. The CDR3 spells CASSGQGAEPQHF. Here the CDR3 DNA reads TGTGCCAGCTCGGGACAGGGGGCTGAACCCCAGCATTTT.

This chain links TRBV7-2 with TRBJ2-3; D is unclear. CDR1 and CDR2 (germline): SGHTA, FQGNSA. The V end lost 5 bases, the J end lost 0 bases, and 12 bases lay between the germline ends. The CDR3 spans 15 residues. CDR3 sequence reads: CASSPTLVSTDTQYF. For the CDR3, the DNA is TGTGCCAGCAGCCCGACTCTGGTTAGCACAGATACGCAGTATTTT.

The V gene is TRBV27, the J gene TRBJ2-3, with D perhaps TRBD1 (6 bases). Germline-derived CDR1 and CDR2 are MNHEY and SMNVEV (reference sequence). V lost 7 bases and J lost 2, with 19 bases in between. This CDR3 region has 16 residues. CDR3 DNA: TGTGCCAGCACCCAGAGGCCGGGACACAACACAGATACGCAGTATTTT. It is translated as CASTQRPGHNTDTQYF.

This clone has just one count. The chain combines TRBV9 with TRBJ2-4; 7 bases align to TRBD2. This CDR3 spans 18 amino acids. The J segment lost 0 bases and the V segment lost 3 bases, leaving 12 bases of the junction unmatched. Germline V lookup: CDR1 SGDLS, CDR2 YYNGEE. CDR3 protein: CASSGGELATLAKNIQYF. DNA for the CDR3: TGTGCCAGCAGCGGTGGGGAACTAGCGACCCTAGCCAAAAACATTCAGTACTTC.

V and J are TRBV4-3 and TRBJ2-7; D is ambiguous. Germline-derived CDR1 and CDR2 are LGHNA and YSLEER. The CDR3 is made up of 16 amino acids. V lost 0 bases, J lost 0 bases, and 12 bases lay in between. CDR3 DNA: TGCGCCAGCAGCCAAGATACCTTCCGCAGCTCCTACGAGCAGTACTTC. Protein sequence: CASSQDTFRSSYEQYF.

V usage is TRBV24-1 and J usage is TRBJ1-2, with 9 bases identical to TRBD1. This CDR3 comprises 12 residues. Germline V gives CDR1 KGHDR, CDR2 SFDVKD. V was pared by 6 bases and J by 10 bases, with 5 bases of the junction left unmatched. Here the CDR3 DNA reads TGTGCCACCAGTCGAGGGGACAGGGACTACACCTTC. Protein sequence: CATSRGDRDYTF.

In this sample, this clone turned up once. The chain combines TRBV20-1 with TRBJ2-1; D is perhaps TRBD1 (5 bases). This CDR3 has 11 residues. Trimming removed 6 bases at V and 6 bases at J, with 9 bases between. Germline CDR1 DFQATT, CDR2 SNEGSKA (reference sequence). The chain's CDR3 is CSAGQPNEQFF. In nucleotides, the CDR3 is TGCAGTGCCGGACAACCCAATGAGCAGTTCTTC.